This is a list of T cell receptor beta chains from one sample in a study of blood T cell repertoires in COVID-19. The repertoire was sequenced with immunoSEQ multiplex PCR; TCRdb's copy has only in-frame clones and lacks some. This table has some 190,000 clones, 85% to 90% appearing once. Input material: peripheral blood. Receptor source: a man aged 18 to 35 with active or convalescent COVID-19. CDR3s include the opening cysteine and the closing phenylalanine or tryptophan. The D gene is left open where the match is weak. Not all rows give a size; the values are once, few, many and, for expanded clones, a class.

size	V	D	J	CDR3	DNA
once	TRBV7-9	TRBD1	TRBJ1-5	CASSLGGQGSRPQHF	TGTGCCAGCAGCTTAGGGGGACAGGGCTCGCGGCCCCAGCATTTT
NA	TRBV3-1/TRBV3-2	NA	TRBJ2-2	CASSLRGSISGELFF	TGTGCCAGCAGTCTCCGGGGGTCGATTTCCGGGGAGCTGTTTTTT
NA	TRBV2	TRBD1	TRBJ1-1	CASTGGMGNTEAFF	TGTGCCAGCACAGGGGGCATGGGGAACACTGAAGCTTTCTTT
NA	TRBV27	NA	TRBJ1-5	CASSFGQTGQPQHF	TGTGCCAGCAGTTTCGGACAGACGGGACAGCCCCAGCATTTT
NA	TRBV19	TRBD1	TRBJ1-1	CASTPTGQQNTEAFF	TGTGCCAGTACTCCAACGGGACAGCAGAACACTGAAGCTTTCTTT
NA	TRBV19	TRBD1	TRBJ1-1	CATRRDRSNTEAFF	TGTGCCACCCGACGGGACAGATCTAACACTGAAGCTTTCTTT
NA	TRBV20-1	NA	TRBJ2-7	CSARGGYEQYF	TGCAGTGCTAGAGGCGGCTACGAGCAGTACTTC
NA	TRBV11-3	NA	TRBJ2-2	CASSLNNQGANTGELFF	TGTGCCAGCAGCCTGAACAACCAGGGCGCGAACACCGGGGAGCTGTTTTTT
NA	TRBV5-8	NA	TRBJ2-7	CASTGELYEQYF	TGTGCCAGCACGGGGGAACTCTACGAGCAGTACTTC
NA	TRBV19	TRBD1	TRBJ2-3	CASRRTGTSTDTQYF	TGTGCCAGTAGGCGGACAGGGACTAGCACAGATACGCAGTATTTT
once	TRBV18	NA	TRBJ1-3	CASSPFNGQGFSGNTIYF	TGTGCCAGCTCACCATTTAACGGACAAGGCTTCTCTGGAAACACCATATATTTT
NA	TRBV5-6	TRBD2	TRBJ2-3	CASSLLSGGTDTQYF	TGTGCCAGCAGCTTGCTTAGCGGGGGCACAGATACGCAGTATTTT
NA	TRBV3-1/TRBV3-2	NA	TRBJ2-2	CASRPSGDTGELFF	TGTGCCAGCAGGCCATCGGGTGACACCGGGGAGCTGTTTTTT
NA	TRBV5-1	NA	TRBJ2-7	CASSLRQRFEQYF	TGCGCCAGCAGCTTGAGGCAGCGTTTCGAGCAGTACTTC
NA	TRBV20-1	NA	TRBJ1-6	CSASRYSNTDNSPLHF	TGCAGTGCTAGTCGGTACAGCAACACCGATAATTCACCCCTCCACTTT
NA	TRBV4-1	NA	TRBJ1-5	CASSQDSVSGSAAQPQHF	TGCGCCAGCAGCCAAGATAGCGTTTCGGGAAGTGCGGCCCAGCCCCAGCATTTT
NA	TRBV5-1	TRBD1	TRBJ2-1	CASSLRTGFNEQFF	TGCGCCAGCAGCTTGAGGACAGGGTTCAATGAGCAGTTCTTC
NA	TRBV7-9	TRBD1	TRBJ1-6	CASSPTPKRTGDNSPLHF	TGTGCCAGCAGCCCAACCCCGAAAAGGACAGGGGATAATTCACCCCTCCACTTT
once	TRBV14	NA	TRBJ1-2	CASSQMGQPLYGYTF	TGTGCCAGCAGCCAGATGGGGCAGCCCCTCTATGGCTACACCTTC
few	TRBV18	NA	TRBJ1-2	CASSPPGRAYGYTF	TGTGCCAGCTCACCACCGGGCAGGGCCTATGGCTACACCTTC
NA	TRBV25-1	NA	TRBJ2-7	CASKGVSSYEQYF	TGTGCCAGCAAAGGGGTGAGCTCCTACGAGCAGTACTTC
few	TRBV5-1	TRBD2	TRBJ2-7	CASSLVLAGGEQYF	TGCGCCAGCAGCTTGGTACTAGCGGGGGGCGAGCAGTACTTC
NA	TRBV18	NA	TRBJ1-1	CASSPLGPVGRTEAFF	TGTGCCAGCTCACCACTTGGGCCGGTGGGGCGCACTGAAGCTTTCTTT
NA	TRBV24-1	NA	TRBJ1-1	CATSDGMRPPIEAFF	TGTGCCACCAGTGACGGGATGAGGCCACCCATTGAAGCTTTCTTT
NA	TRBV27	NA	TRBJ2-7	CASSLYLRGEQYF	TGTGCCAGCAGTTTATATTTGCGGGGCGAGCAGTACTTC
NA	TRBV3-1/TRBV3-2	NA	TRBJ1-2	CATQRGNYGYTF	TGTGCCACCCAACGGGGGAACTATGGCTACACCTTC